This T cell receptor (beta chain) was found in a study of blood T cell repertoires in COVID-19. Study details: Samples taken during acute and convalescent COVID-19 were collected in the United States, Italy and Spain. In each case, the material was cDNA or gDNA derived from T cells, B-cell-depleted T cells, or PBMCs.

Germline loops: CDR1 LGHNA, CDR2 YSLEER. The V gene lost 3 bases and the J gene lost 2 bases, with 12 bases spanning the gap. The CDR3 has 15 residues. Original analysis: From reference gene primer amplification, estimates of nucleated cell counts were derived. Assay used: immunoSEQ multiplex PCR; TCRdb lists only in-frame clones, some missing. The D gene and trimming were derived from the DNA, and the V and J assignments and clone size from that table. The sample records more than 200,000 clones, 75% to 90% being singletons. The sample consisted of peripheral blood. This receptor was obtained from a man aged 25 to 45 with active or convalescent COVID-19. The V call is TRBV4-3, the J call TRBJ2-3; perhaps TRBD2 as D (5 bases). CDR3 coding DNA: TGCGCCAGCAGCCAGGACCGGGAAATCACAGATACGCAGTATTTT. Protein sequence: CASSQDREITDTQYF.